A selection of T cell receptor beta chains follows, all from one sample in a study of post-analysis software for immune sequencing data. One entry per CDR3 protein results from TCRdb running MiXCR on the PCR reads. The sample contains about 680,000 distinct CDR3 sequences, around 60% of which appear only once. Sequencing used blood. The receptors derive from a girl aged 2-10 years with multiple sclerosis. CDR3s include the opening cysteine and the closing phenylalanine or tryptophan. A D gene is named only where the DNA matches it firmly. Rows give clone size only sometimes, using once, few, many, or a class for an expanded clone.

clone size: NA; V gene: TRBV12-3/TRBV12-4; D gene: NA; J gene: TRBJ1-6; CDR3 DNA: TGTGCCAGCAGTTTGATCCCAGGGAGCGACGGTTCACCCCTCCACTTT; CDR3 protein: CASSLIPGSDGSPLHF
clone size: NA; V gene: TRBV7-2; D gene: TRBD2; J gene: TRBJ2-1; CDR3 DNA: TGTGCCAGCAGCTTAGTAGTTATCCAGGGACTAGCGGGCAATGAGCAGTTCTTC; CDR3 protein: CASSLVVIQGLAGNEQFF
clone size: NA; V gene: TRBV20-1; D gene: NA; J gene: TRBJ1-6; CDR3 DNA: TGCAGTGCTAGCAGGGATCGGAATTCACCCCTCCACTTT; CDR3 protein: CSASRDRNSPLHF
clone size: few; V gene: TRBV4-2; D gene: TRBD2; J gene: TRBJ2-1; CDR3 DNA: TGTGCCAGCAGCCCCGTACGGACTAGCGGGGGGCGGAATGAGCAGTTCTTC; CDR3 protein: CASSPVRTSGGRNEQFF
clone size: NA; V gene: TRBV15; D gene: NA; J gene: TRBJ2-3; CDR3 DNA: TGTGCCACCAGCAGAGAAGACACAGATACGCAGTATTTT; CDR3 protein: CATSREDTDTQYF
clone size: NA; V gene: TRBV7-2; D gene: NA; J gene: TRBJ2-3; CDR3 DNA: TGTGCCAGCAGCTTAGATCAATTCACAGATACGCAGTATTTT; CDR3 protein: CASSLDQFTDTQYF
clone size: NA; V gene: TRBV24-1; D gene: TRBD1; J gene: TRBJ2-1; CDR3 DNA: TGTGCCACCAGTCTAGGGGGCGTTAATGATGTGCAGTTCTTC; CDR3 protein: CATSLGGVNDVQFF
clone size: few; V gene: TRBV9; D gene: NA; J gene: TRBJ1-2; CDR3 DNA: TGTGCCAGCACCATGATAACTAACTATGGCTACACCTTC; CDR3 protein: CASTMITNYGYTF
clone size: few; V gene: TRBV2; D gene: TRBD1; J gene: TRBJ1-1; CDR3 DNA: TGTGCCAGCAGTCAGACAGGGTCGGACACTGAAGCTTTCTTT; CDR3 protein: CASSQTGSDTEAFF
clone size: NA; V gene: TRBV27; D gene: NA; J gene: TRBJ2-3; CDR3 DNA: TGTGCCAGCAGTTCTATATCTCGGACAGATACGCAGTATTTT; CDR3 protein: CASSSISRTDTQYF
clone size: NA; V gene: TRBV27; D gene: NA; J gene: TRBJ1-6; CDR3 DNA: TGTGCCAGCAGTTTAACCGACGGGGTAGGATCACCCCGCCACTTT; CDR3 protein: CASSLTDGVGSPRHF
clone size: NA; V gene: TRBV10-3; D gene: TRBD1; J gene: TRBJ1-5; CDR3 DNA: TGTGCCATCGGACAGGGGGCATGGGAGCCCCAGCATTTT; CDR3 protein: CAIGQGAWEPQHF
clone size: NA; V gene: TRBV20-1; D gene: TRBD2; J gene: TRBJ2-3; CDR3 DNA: TGCAGTGCTAGAGTAATTAGCGGGACCGTGAGCACAGATACGCAGTATTTT; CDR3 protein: CSARVISGTVSTDTQYF
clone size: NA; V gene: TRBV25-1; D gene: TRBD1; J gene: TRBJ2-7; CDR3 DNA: TGTGCCAGAACCGCTACAGGGGGTCGCGAGCAGTACTTC; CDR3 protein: CARTATGGREQYF
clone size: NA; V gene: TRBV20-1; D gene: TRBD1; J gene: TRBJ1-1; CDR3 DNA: TGCAGTGTCGCACCAGGGGGCGCGGGGGATGAAGCTTTCTTT; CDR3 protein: CSVAPGGAGDEAFF
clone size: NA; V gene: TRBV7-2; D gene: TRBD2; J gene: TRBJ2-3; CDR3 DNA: TGTGCCAGCAGCCTGAGCGGGGGTACTACGAGCACAGATACGCAGTATTTT; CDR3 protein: CASSLSGGTTSTDTQYF
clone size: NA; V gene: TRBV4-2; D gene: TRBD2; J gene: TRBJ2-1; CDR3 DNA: TGTGCCAGCAGCCATATTCTTGCGGGAGGGGACTACAATGAGCAGTTCTTC; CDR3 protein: CASSHILAGGDYNEQFF
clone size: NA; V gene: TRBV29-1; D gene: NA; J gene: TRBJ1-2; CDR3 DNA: TGCAGCGTTGCGATCGGCGGGAAAGGTGGCTACACCTTC; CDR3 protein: CSVAIGGKGGYTF
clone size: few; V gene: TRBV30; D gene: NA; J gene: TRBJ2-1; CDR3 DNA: TGTGCCTGGAGGGCGGACTCCTACAATGAGCAGTTCTTC; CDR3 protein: CAWRADSYNEQFF
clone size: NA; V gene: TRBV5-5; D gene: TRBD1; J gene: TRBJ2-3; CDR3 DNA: TGTGCCAGCAGGGCGACAGGGGAAGATACGCAGTATTTT; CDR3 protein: CASRATGEDTQYF
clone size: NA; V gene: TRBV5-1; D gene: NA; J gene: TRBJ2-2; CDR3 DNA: TGCGCCAGCAGCCCCATTGCTACCGGGGAGCTGTTTTTT; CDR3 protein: CASSPIATGELFF
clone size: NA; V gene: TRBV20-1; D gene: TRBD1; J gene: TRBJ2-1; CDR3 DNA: TGCAGTGCTGACCGACAGGGGACGGGGTACAATGAGCAGTTCTTC; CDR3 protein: CSADRQGTGYNEQFF
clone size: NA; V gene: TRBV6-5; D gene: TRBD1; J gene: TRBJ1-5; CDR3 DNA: TGTGCCAGCAGCGTAGGGGGCGGGCAGCCCCAGCATTTT; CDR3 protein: CASSVGGGQPQHF
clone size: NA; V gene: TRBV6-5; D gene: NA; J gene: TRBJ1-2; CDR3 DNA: TGTGCCGGCAGTTACTCTCTTAGCCCCCCTGCGAACTATGGCTACACCTTC; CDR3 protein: CAGSYSLSPPANYGYTF
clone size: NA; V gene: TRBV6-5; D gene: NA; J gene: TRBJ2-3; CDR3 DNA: TGTGCCAGCAGTTACCGGGGGGCCGCTAGCACAGATACGCAGTATTTT; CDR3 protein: CASSYRGAASTDTQYF
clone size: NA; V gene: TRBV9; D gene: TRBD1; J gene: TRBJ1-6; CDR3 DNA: TGTGCCAGCAGCGGGCGGACAGGGGAGGGTTCACCCCTCCACTTT; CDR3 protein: CASSGRTGEGSPLHF
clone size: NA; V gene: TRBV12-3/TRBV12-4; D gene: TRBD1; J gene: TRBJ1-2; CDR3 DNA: TGTGCCAGCAGAACCGGACAGGGCGGCTACACCTTC; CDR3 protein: CASRTGQGGYTF
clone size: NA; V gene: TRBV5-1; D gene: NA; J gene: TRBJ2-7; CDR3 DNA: TGCGCCAGCAGCTCCGGACGGGAACGTTCATCGCAGTACTTC; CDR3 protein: CASSSGRERSSQYF
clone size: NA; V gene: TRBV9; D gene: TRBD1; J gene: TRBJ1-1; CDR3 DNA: TGTGCTAGCAGCTCTAGCTCGGGGACAGGCACTGAAGCTTTCTTT; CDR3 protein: CASSSSSGTGTEAFF
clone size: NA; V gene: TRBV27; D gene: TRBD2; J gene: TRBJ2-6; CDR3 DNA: TGTGCCAGCAGTTTTTCGGCGGGAGGCCCCACTGGGGCCAACGTCCTGACTTTC; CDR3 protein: CASSFSAGGPTGANVLTF
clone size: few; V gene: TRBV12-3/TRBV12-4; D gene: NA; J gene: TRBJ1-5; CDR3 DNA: TGTGCCAGCAGTTTAGGTGGACCTTCGGGTCAGCCCCAGCATTTT; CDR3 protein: CASSLGGPSGQPQHF
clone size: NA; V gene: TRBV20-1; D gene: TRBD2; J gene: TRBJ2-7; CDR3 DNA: TGCAGTGCTAGAGAGACTAGCGGGGGACACGAGCAGTACTTC; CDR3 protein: CSARETSGGHEQYF
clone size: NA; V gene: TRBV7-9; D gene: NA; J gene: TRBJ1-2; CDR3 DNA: TGTGCCAGCAAGGGTGGCACAACTAACTATGGCTACACCTTC; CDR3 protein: CASKGGTTNYGYTF
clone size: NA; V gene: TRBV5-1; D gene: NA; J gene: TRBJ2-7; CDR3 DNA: TGCGCCAGCAGGGAAACCAACTCCTACGAGCGGTACTTC; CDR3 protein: CASRETNSYERYF
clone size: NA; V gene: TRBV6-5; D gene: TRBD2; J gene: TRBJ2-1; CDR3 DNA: TGTGCCAGCAGCCCCCTAGCGGGGAACGGGAATGAGCAGTTCTTC; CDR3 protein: CASSPLAGNGNEQFF
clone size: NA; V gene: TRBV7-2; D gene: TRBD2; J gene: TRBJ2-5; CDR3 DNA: TGTGCCAGCAGCGCTAGCGGGGGGGCTGGAGAGACCCAGTACTTC; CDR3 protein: CASSASGGAGETQYF
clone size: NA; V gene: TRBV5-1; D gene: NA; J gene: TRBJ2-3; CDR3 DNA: TGCGCCAGCAGCTTACATCCGGGATACACAGATACGCAGTATTTT; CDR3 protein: CASSLHPGYTDTQYF
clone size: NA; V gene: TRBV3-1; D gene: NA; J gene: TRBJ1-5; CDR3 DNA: TGTGCCAGCAGCCAAGAAGAGACGGTTCAGCCCCAGCATTTT; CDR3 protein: CASSQEETVQPQHF
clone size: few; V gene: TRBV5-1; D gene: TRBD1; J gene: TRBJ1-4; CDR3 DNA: TGCGCCAGCAGCCTCCGCCGTCCCGGGACAGGGGAAAAACTGTTTTTT; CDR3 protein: CASSLRRPGTGEKLFF
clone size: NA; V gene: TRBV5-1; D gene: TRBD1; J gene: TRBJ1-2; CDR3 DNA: TGCGCCAGCAGCTCCGGGACAGCGAGTTACACCTTC; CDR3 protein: CASSSGTASYTF
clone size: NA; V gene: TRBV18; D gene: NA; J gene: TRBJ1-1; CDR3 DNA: TGTGCCAGCTCACCGACAGATAACACTGAAGCTTTCTTT; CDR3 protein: CASSPTDNTEAFF
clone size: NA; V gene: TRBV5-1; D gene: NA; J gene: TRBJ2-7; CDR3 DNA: TGCGCCAGCAGCCTCGGGGTTACAAGCTACGAGCAGTACTTC; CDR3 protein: CASSLGVTSYEQYF
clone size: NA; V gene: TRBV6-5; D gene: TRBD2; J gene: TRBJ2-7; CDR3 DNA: TGTGCCAGCAGTGGGTCAGCGGGAGGACTGGGGGAGCAGTACTTC; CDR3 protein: CASSGSAGGLGEQYF
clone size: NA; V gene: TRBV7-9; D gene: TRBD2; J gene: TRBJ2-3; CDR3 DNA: TGTGCCAGCAGCAGGACTAGCCCCCACAATACGCAGTATTTT; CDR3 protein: CASSRTSPHNTQYF
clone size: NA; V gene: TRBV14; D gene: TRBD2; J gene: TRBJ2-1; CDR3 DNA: TGTGCCAGCAGCCAGAGCGGGAGGGTCTCCTACAATGAGCAGTTCTTC; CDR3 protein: CASSQSGRVSYNEQFF
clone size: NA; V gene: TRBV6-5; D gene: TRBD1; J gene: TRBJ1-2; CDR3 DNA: TGTGCCAGCAGAAGGGACAGGACCCCTAACTATGGCTACACCTTC; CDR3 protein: CASRRDRTPNYGYTF
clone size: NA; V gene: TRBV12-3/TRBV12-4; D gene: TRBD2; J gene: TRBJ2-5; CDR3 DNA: TGTGCCAGCAGAGCCGGGACTAGCGGGGGGTGGGGGGAGACCCAGTACTTC; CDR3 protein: CASRAGTSGGWGETQYF
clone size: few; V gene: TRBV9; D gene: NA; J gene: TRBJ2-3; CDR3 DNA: TGTGCCAGCAGCGTATCGGAGGGGCTCCCTGGTGGGCAGTATTTT; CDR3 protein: CASSVSEGLPGGQYF
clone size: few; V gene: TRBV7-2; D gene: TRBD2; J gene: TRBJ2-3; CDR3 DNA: TGTGCCAGCAGCGTAGTTTTTAGCGGGGGAGGCACAGATACGCAGTATTTT; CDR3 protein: CASSVVFSGGGTDTQYF